The present T cell receptor beta chain was sequenced within a study of cytomegalovirus exposure and HLA in healthy donors. Study-wide context: For the approximately 390 genotyped donors, over 80% fell within the Caucasian-associated ancestry cluster.

With 60 Vbeta and 13 Jbeta primers, the PCR was carried out. As originally analysed: Later reanalysis found 75 million to 95 million unique TCR beta chains, 9 million to 12 million of them shared. Profiled with immunoSEQ multiplex PCR; TCRdb holds only in-frame clones, not every one. V and J calls plus clone size are reproduced from that table; the DNA served to infer D and trimming. The table records about 77,000 clones, over 70% of them present only once. Germline assignment: CDR1 LNHDA and CDR2 SQIVND (reference sequence). The CDR3 is made up of 15 amino acids. With 3 bases removed from V and 1 base from J, the gap between germline ends came to 10 bases. To note about this clone: Antigen: not known.

General observations from the study: Among the sequence variants, a highly shared cluster was likely an artifact of sequencing. Specificity for CMV antigens was confirmed in vitro for a few of the CMV-associated chains.

Sequencing was done on a sample of PBMCs. The chain carries TRBV19 and TRBJ1-5; D call uncertain. The origin of this receptor is a middle-aged woman in good health and CMV-seronegative. CDR3 coding DNA: TGTGCCAGTAGTATCCTAACAGTGAGCAATCAGCCCCAGCATTTT. It codes for CASSILTVSNQPQHF.